The sequence of this T cell receptor (beta chain) was determined in a study of cytomegalovirus exposure and HLA in healthy donors. Study outcomes and limitations: Equally common other TCR beta chains were less clonally expanded than HLA-associated ones, a later analysis found. 164 TCR beta chains were listed as cytomegalovirus-associated. Analysis was carried out at a later point, and it linked a missense DCLRE1C variant to TCR beta V- and J-gene trimming. It was reported in a later analysis that an Asian-associated ancestry cluster showed fewer N-insertions than the approximately 700-donor mean.

Primers for the PCR totalled 60 Vbeta and 13 Jbeta. This table comes from immunoSEQ multiplex PCR, and its TCRdb copy is limited to in-frame clones, with some not included. The sample has 85,000 to 130,000 clones, over 55% seen once; the top ten hold 2.8%. Regarding this clone: What it recognizes is unknown.

Sequenced material: PBMCs. The receptor was isolated from a female donor in good health and CMV-seronegative.

DNA of the CDR3: TGTGCCAGCAGCCTCCAGGGGGCACACAATGAGCAGTTCTTC. Its translation: CASSLQGAHNEQFF. The chain employs TRBV6-5 and TRBJ2-1; 8 bases line up with TRBD1. J was trimmed by 5 bases and V by 6 bases; bases with no gene match: 6. Germline CDR1 reads MNHEY; CDR2 reads SVGAGI. This CDR3 is built from 14 residues.